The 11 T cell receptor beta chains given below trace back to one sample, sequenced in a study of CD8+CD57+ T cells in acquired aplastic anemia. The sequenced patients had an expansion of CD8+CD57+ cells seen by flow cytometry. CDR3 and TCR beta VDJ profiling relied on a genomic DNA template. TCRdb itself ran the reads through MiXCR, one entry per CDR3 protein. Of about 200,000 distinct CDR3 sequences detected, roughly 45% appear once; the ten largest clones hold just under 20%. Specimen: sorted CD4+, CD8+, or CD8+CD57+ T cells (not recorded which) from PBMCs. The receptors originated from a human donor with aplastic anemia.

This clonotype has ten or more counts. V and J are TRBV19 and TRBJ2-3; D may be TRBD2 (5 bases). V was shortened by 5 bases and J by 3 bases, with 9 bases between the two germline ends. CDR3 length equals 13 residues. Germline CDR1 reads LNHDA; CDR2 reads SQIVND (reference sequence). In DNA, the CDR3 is TGTGCCAGTAGTCGGGGTAAGACAGATACGCAGTATTTT. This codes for CASSRGKTDTQYF.

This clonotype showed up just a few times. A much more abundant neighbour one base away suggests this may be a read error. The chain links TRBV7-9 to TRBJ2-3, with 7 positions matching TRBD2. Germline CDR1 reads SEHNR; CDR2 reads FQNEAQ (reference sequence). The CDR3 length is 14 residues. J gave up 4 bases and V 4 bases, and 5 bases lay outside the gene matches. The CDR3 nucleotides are TGTGCCAGCAGCTCCGCGGGAGAAGCAGATACGCAGTATTTT. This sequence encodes CASSSAGEADTQYF.

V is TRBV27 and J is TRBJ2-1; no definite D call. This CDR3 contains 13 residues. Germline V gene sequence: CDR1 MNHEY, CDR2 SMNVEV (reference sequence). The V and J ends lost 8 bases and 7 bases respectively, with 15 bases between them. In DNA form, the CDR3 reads TGTGCCAGCGCCCTCGCCTTAACGAATGAGCAGTTCTTC. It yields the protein CASALALTNEQFF.

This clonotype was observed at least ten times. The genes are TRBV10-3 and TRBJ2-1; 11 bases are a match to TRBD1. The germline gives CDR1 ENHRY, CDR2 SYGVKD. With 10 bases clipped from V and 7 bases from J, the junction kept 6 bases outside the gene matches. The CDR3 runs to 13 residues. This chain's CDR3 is CASGQGAENEQFF. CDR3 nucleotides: TGTGCCAGCGGACAGGGGGCAGAAAATGAGCAGTTCTTC.

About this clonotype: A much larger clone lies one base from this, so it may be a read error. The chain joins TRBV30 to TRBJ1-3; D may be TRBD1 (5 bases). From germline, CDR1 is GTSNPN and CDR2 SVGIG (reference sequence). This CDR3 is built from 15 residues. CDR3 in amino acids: CAWVKGLASGNTICF. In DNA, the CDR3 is TGTGCCTGGGTTAAGGGGCTAGCCTCTGGAAACACCATATGTTTT.

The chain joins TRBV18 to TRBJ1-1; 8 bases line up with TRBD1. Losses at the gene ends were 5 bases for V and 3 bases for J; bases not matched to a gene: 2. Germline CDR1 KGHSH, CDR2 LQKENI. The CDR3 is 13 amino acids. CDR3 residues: CASSTQGDTEAFF. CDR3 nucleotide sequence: TGTGCCAGCTCAACACAGGGGGACACTGAAGCTTTCTTT.

CDR3 sequence (DNA): TGTGCCAGCAGCGTAGGGTGGACAGGGAGGAATTCACCCCTCCACTTT. Translating it yields CASSVGWTGRNSPLHF. The V gene is TRBV9, the J gene TRBJ1-6; 8 positions agree with TRBD1. CDR3 length: 16 amino acids. Germline V gene lookup returns CDR1 SGDLS and CDR2 YYNGEE. The ends lost 0 bases at V and 7 bases at J; junction bases unmatched: 6.

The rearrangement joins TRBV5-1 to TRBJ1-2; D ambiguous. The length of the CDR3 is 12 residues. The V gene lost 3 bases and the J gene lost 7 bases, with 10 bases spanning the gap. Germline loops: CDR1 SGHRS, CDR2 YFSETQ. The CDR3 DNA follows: TGCGCCAGCAGCTCGGTTGAGGGTGGCTACACCTTC. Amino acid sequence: CASSSVEGGYTF.

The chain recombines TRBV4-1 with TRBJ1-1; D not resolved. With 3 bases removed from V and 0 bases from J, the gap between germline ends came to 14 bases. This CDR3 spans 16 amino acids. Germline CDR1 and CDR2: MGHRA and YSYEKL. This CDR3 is CASSQGRSHMNTEAFF. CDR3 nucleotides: TGCGCCAGCAGCCAGGGAAGGTCTCATATGAACACTGAAGCTTTCTTT.

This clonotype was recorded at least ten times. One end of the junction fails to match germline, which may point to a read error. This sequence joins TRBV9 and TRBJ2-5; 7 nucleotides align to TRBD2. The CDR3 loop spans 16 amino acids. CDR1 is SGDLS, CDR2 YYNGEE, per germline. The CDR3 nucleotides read TGTGCCAGCACCGTAGGAGCGGGGACTTACCAAGAGACCCAGTACTTC. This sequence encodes CASTVGAGTYQETQYF. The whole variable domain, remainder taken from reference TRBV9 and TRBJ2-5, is DSGVTQTPKHLITATGQRVTLRCSPRSGDLSVYWYQQSLDQGLQFLIQYYNGEERAKGNILERFSAQQFPDLHSELNLSSLELGDSALYFCASTVGAGTYQETQYFGPGTRLLVL.

The CDR3 DNA reads TGTGCCAGCAGCCCTCCGGCCGTTTCGGGGACCCAGTACTTC. The encoded protein is CASSPPAVSGTQYF. The genes are TRBV28 and TRBJ2-5, with D hard to call. V was clipped by 6 bases and J by 7 bases, with 18 bases between them. The CDR3 is 14 amino acids. CDR1 and CDR2 from the germline V gene are MDHEN and SYDVKM. Together with reference TRBV28 and TRBJ2-5, the CDR3 gives the full variable domain: DVKVTQSSRYLVKRTGEKVFLECVQDMDHENMFWYRQDPGLGLRLIYFSYDVKMKEKGDIPEGYSVSREKKERFSLILESASTNQTSMYLCASSPPAVSGTQYFGPGTRLLVL.